The text below deals with one T cell receptor (beta chain). The entry originates in a study of shared clonotypes between healthy human individuals. Here immunoSEQ multiplex PCR was the method, and the copy in TCRdb shows in-frame clones only, minus some. In the table there are about 690,000 clones, less than 95% of which are singletons. Germline CDR1 and CDR2: MNHEY and SMNVEV (reference sequence). V was pared by 5 bases and J by 5 bases, with 18 bases between. CDR3 size: 15 residues. CD8 memory combined CD45RO+ cells with CCR7-negative CD45RA+ TemRA cells. The sequenced sample consisted of memory CD8+ T cells from PBMCs. Indicated subset: CD45RO+ cells pooled with CCR7-negative TemRA cells. J is TRBJ1-1 and V is TRBV27; weak D call: TRBD1 (5 bases). This clonotype was sampled from a man between 18 and 35 years old in good health. Some clones in this sample may be carry-over from other donors' samples. CDR3: CASSPGTALVTEAFF. DNA for the CDR3: TGTGCCAGCAGTCCCGGGACGGCACTGGTTACTGAAGCTTTCTTT.